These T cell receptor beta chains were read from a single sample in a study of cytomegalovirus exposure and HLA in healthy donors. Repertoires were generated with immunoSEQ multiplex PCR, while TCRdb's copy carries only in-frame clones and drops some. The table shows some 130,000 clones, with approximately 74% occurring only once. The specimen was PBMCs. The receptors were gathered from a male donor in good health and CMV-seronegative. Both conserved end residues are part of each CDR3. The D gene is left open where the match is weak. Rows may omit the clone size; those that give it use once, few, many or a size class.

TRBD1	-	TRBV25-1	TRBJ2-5	CASSPGQVQETQYF	TGTGCCAGCAGTCCCGGACAGGTCCAAGAGACCCAGTACTTC
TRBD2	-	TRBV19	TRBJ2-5	CASSSRRGVAGAPPTQYF	TGTGCCAGTAGTTCCAGGAGGGGGGTAGCGGGAGCCCCTCCGACCCAGTACTTC
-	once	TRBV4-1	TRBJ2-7	CASSPKTSSSYEQYF	TGCGCCAGCAGCCCGAAGACTAGTTCATCCTACGAGCAGTACTTC
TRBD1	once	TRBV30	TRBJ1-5	CAWSPRGVSNQPQHF	TGTGCCTGGAGTCCCAGGGGGGTGAGCAATCAGCCCCAGCATTTT
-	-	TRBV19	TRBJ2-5	CASSIRGWQETQYF	TGTGCCAGTAGTATTAGGGGTTGGCAGGAGACCCAGTACTTC
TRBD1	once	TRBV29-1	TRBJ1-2	CSVVTGAFGYTF	TGCAGCGTTGTCACAGGGGCGTTTGGCTACACCTTC
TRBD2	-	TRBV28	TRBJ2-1	CASSSKGGDRLAGRNYNEQFF	TGTGCCAGCAGTTCCAAGGGGGGGGACCGACTAGCGGGTAGAAATTACAATGAGCAGTTCTTC
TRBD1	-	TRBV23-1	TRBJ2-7	CASFLHRGQGTYEQYF	TGCGCCAGCTTCCTCCACCGGGGACAGGGGACCTACGAGCAGTACTTC
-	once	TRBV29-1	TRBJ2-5	CSLAGAGETQYF	TGCAGCCTCGCGGGGGCGGGAGAGACCCAGTACTTC
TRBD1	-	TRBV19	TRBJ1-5	CASRYGTAPWTQHF	TGTGCCAGTCGATACGGGACAGCCCCGTGGACCCAGCATTTT
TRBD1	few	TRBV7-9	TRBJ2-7	CASSSGQGASSGRPYEQYF	TGTGCCAGCAGCTCGGGACAGGGGGCGTCTAGCGGGAGACCCTACGAGCAGTACTTC
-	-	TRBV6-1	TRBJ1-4	CASNYGATNEKLFF	TGTGCCAGCAATTACGGTGCAACTAATGAAAAACTGTTTTTT
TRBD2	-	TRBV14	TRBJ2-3	CASSQPPGLASTDTQYF	TGTGCCAGCAGCCAACCACCTGGACTAGCGAGTACAGATACGCAGTATTTT
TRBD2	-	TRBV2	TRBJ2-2	CASRREVLTGELFF	TGTGCCAGCAGGCGGGAGGTCCTAACCGGGGAGCTGTTTTTT
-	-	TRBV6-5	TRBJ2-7	CASSSVSYYEQYF	TGTGCCAGCAGTTCAGTTTCATACTACGAGCAGTACTTC
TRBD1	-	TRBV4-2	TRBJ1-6	CASSQEWTGENSPLHF	TGTGCCAGCAGCCAAGAATGGACAGGGGAAAATTCACCCCTCCACTTT
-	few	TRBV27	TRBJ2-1	CASSPRGYNEQFF	TGTGCCAGCAGTCCTCGGGGGTACAATGAGCAGTTCTTC
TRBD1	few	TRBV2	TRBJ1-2	CASRARQGGYGYTF	TGTGCCAGCAGAGCCCGACAGGGAGGCTATGGCTACACCTTC
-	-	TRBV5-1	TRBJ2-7	CASSTFPSASGYEQYF	TGCGCCAGCAGCACCTTCCCTAGCGCTTCTGGGTACGAGCAGTACTTC
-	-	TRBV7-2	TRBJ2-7	CASSSNYEQYF	TGTGCCAGCAGCTCCAACTACGAGCAGTACTTC
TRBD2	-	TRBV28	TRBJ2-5	CATLGASGGPSQETQYF	TGTGCCACCCTGGGGGCTAGCGGGGGACCAAGCCAAGAGACCCAGTACTTC
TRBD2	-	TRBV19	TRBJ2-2	CASSMGGLALAGGELFF	TGTGCCAGTAGTATGGGAGGACTAGCGTTAGCGGGCGGGGAGCTGTTTTTT
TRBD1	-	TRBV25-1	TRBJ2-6	CASSPGGSGANVLTF	TGTGCCAGCAGCCCAGGGGGCTCTGGGGCCAACGTCCTGACTTTC
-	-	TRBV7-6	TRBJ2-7	CASSLAQGGNEQYF	TGTGCCAGCAGCTTAGCACAGGGCGGTAACGAGCAGTACTTC
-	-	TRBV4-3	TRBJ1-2	CASSPGGYGYTF	TGCGCCAGCAGCCCTGGCGGCTATGGCTACACCTTC
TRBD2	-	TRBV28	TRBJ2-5	CASSSSGRGGTAQYF	TGTGCCAGCAGCTCTAGCGGGAGGGGGGGGACGGCCCAGTACTTC
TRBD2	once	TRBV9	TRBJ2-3	CASSLLPGGLAGDTQYF	TGTGCCAGCAGCCTCCTCCCGGGAGGACTAGCCGGGGATACGCAGTATTTT
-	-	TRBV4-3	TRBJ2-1	CASSQDSGETYNEQFF	TGCGCCAGCAGCCAAGATTCAGGGGAGACCTACAATGAGCAGTTCTTC
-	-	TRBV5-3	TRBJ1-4	CARGIGAVEGGEKLFF	TGTGCCAGAGGGATCGGAGCGGTGGAAGGTGGGGAAAAACTGTTTTTT
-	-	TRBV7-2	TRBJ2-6	CASSPRGTSSGANVLTF	TGTGCCAGCAGCCCCCGGGGTACCAGCTCTGGGGCCAACGTCCTGACTTTC
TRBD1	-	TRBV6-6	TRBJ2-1	CAANRGTSAYNEQFF	TGTGCTGCCAACAGGGGGACAAGCGCCTACAATGAGCAGTTCTTC
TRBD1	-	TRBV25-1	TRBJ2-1	CASSDHSGTGLNEQFF	TGTGCCAGCAGTGACCACTCCGGGACAGGGTTGAATGAGCAGTTCTTC
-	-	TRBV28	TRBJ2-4	CASSLPPLGKNIQYF	TGTGCCAGCAGTTTGCCCCCCCTAGGCAAAAACATTCAGTACTTC
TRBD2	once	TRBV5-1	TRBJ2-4	CASSWRLAGVLAKNIQYF	TGCGCCAGCAGCTGGAGGCTAGCGGGGGTTCTAGCCAAAAACATTCAGTACTTC
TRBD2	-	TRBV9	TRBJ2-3	CASSGSGRGTDTQYF	TGTGCCAGCAGCGGAAGCGGGAGAGGCACAGATACGCAGTATTTT
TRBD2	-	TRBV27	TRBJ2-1	CASSLYGLAGVNEQFF	TGTGCCAGCAGTTTATATGGACTAGCGGGGGTCAATGAGCAGTTCTTC
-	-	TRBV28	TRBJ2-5	CASAKGGRQETQYF	TGTGCCAGCGCGAAGGGGGGGCGGCAAGAGACCCAGTACTTC
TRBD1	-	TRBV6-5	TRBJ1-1	CASRERQGFTEAFF	TGTGCCAGCAGGGAACGACAGGGGTTCACTGAAGCTTTCTTT
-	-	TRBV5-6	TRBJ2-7	CASSLGDSTYEQYF	TGTGCCAGCAGCTTAGGAGACAGCACCTACGAGCAGTACTTC
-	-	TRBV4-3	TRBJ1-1	CASSQVSGRGEAFF	TGCGCCAGCAGCCAAGTAAGCGGGCGCGGTGAAGCTTTCTTT
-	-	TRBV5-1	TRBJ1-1	CASSLDWGGVGNTEAFF	TGCGCCAGCAGCTTGGATTGGGGGGGAGTAGGGAACACTGAAGCTTTCTTT
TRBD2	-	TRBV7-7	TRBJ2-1	CASSLGLAGSNEQFF	TGTGCTAGCAGCTTGGGACTAGCGGGCTCCAATGAGCAGTTCTTC
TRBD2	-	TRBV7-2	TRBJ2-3	CASSLEGTRSTDTQYF	TGTGCCAGCAGCTTAGAGGGGACTAGAAGCACAGATACGCAGTATTTT
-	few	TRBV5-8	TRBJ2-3	CASSLKGWSMTDTQYF	TGTGCCAGCAGCTTGAAGGGGTGGTCTATGACAGATACGCAGTATTTT
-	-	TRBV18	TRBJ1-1	CASSPSGAAEAFF	TGTGCCAGCTCACCTTCAGGGGCTGCTGAAGCTTTCTTT
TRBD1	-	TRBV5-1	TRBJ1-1	CASRQGTGEAFF	TGCGCCAGCAGACAAGGGACAGGTGAAGCTTTCTTT
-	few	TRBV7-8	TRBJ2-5	CASSLGETARETQYF	TGTGCCAGCAGCTTAGGGGAGACCGCCCGCGAGACCCAGTACTTC
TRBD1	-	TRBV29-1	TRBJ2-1	CSGSPPGQVGVNEQFF	TGCAGCGGATCCCCCCCGGGACAGGTAGGGGTCAATGAGCAGTTCTTC